Below, 29 T cell receptor beta chains from the same sample are listed, as sequenced in a study of glioma-infiltrating T cells. Using RNA template, CDR3s of TCR alpha and beta were amplified with iRepertoire arm-PCR. MiXCR, applied by TCRdb to the multiplex PCR reads, yields one record per CDR3 protein. The table shows about 190,000 distinct CDR3 sequences, with 32% occurring only once. Sequences were obtained from glioma tissue, nonneoplastic brain tissue, or PBMCs (not recorded which). The receptor source for this set is a human donor with low-grade glioma or glioblastoma, undergoing nonglioma brain surgery, or in good health (not recorded which).

This chain connects TRBV20-1 to TRBJ1-5; weak D call: TRBD1 (6 bases). The CDR3 has 15 residues. Trimming left V 4 bases short and J 10 bases short, with 23 bases between. CDR1 DFQATT and CDR2 SNEGSKA come from the germline V gene (reference sequence). In DNA form, the CDR3 reads TGCAGTGCTAAGGGGGGACCGAAGCTAGACCATCCCCAGCATTTT. This translates into CSAKGGPKLDHPQHF.

This clonotype was detected a few times. This chain uses TRBV29-1 with TRBJ1-1; the D is unclear. CDR3 size: 16 residues. Germline V lookup: CDR1 SQVTM, CDR2 ANQGSEA. V gave up 1 base and J gave up 1 base, with 16 bases separating them. The CDR3 is CSVEGALGRSNTEAFF. CDR3 bases: TGCAGCGTTGAAGGGGCCCTAGGACGGTCGAACACTGAAGCTTTCTTT.

This clonotype was observed a few times. The chain combines TRBV19 with TRBJ1-5; 8 nucleotides align to TRBD1. Germline V gene data show CDR1 as LNHDA and CDR2 as SQIVND (reference sequence). CDR3 length equals 20 residues. V lost 6 bases to trimming and J lost 0 bases; unmatched junction nucleotides: 19. The chain's CDR3 is CASRHGGTGTGTFSNQPQHF. CDR3 bases: TGTGCCAGTAGACACGGAGGAACCGGGACAGGAACCTTTAGCAATCAGCCCCAGCATTTT.

This clonotype was seen repeatedly, ten times or more. The rearrangement joins TRBV7-8 to TRBJ1-5; 9 nucleotides agree with TRBD1. This CDR3 contains 17 residues. Trimming removed 0 bases from V and 2 bases from J; junction bases left unmatched: 5. Germline V gene lookup returns CDR1 SGHVS and CDR2 FQNEAQ. For the CDR3, the DNA is TGTGCCAGCAGCTTAGCGATGGGACAGGGTGGCAATCAGCCCCAGCATTTT. Its translation is CASSLAMGQGGNQPQHF.

J is TRBJ2-1 and V is TRBV19; 13 nucleotides agree with TRBD2. This CDR3 region has 16 residues. Germline loops: CDR1 LNHDA, CDR2 SQIVND (reference sequence). Unmatched junction bases numbered 4, after V lost 2 bases and J lost 6 bases. The CDR3 region has the DNA TGTGCCAGTAGTATAACGGGACTAGCGGGGCTCAATGAGCAGTTCTTC. Its translation: CASSITGLAGLNEQFF.

About this clonotype itself: One base away lies a much larger clone, so this may be a sequencing read error. The chain combines TRBV6-1 with TRBJ2-7; D not resolved. The germline CDR1 and CDR2 sequences are MNHNS and SASEGT. The CDR3 is made up of 14 amino acids. V was trimmed by 10 bases and J by 0 bases, leaving 16 bases between them. The CDR3 coding sequence is TGTGCCACCTGGGTAAGGCCGAGCTCCTACGAGCAGTACTTC. The encoded protein is CATWVRPSSYEQYF.

Comments on this clonotype: A much larger clone sits a single nucleotide away, making a read error possible. The chain combines TRBV7-9 with TRBJ2-1; no reliable D call. This CDR3 has 14 amino acids. The V end was cut by 5 bases, the J end by 9 bases, with 17 bases between. The V gene's germline CDR1 is SEHNR and CDR2 FQNEAQ (reference sequence). As DNA, the CDR3 is TGTGCCAGCAGCATCACCACCTTCCGAATTGAGCAGTTCTTC. This gives the protein CASSITTFRIEQFF.

This sequence joins TRBV19 and TRBJ1-1; no definite D call. Germline-derived CDR1 and CDR2 are LNHDA and SQIVND (reference sequence). The CDR3 length is 18 residues. Between the trimmed V and J ends, which lost 0 bases and 0 bases, there was a span of 17 bases. This CDR3 is CASSIDDESDGLNTEAFF. CDR3 bases: TGTGCCAGTAGTATAGATGATGAATCGGACGGCCTGAACACTGAAGCTTTCTTT.

There are many counts of this clonotype. The chain links TRBV6-1 to TRBJ1-3, with D tentatively TRBD1 (5 bases). The CDR3 covers 11 residues. Germline assignment: CDR1 MNHNS and CDR2 SASEGT. CDR3 sequence: CPGGVGNTIYF. The CDR3 DNA reads as TGTCCTGGGGGAGTTGGAAACACCATATATTTT.

This clonotype was observed at least ten times. The J gene is TRBJ1-1, the V gene TRBV15; TRBD1 is a possible D gene (5 bases). The ends were cut back, 5 bases at V and 3 bases at J, with 13 bases in the middle. There are 14 residues in the CDR3. Per the germline V gene, CDR1 is LNHNV and CDR2 is YYDKDF (reference sequence). The DNA of the CDR3 is TGTGCCACCAGCCCGCCTTGGGGGGACACTGAAGCTTTCTTT. Amino acid sequence: CATSPPWGDTEAFF.

Regarding this clonotype: This could be a read error, since a much larger clone is one nucleotide away. The chain recombines TRBV6-2 or TRBV6-3 with TRBJ2-1; the D call may be TRBD1 or TRBD2 (5 bases each). CDR1 is MNHEY and CDR2 is SVGEGT in the germline V gene. CDR3 length: 15 amino acids. V was pared by 5 bases and J by 6 bases, with 17 bases between. As DNA, the CDR3 is TGTGCCAGCAGTACCTGGGACGGGGAATTCAATGAGCAGTTCTTC. As protein: CASSTWDGEFNEQFF.

This clonotype was seen many times. CDR3 nucleotides: TGTGCCAGCACCATCAGGGTCGGCGAGACCCAGTACTTC. Residues: CASTIRVGETQYF. The chain links TRBV6-2 or TRBV6-3 to TRBJ2-5; perhaps TRBD1 as D (5 bases). V was clipped by 7 bases and J by 5 bases, with 14 bases between them. The CDR3 contains 13 residues. The V gene's germline CDR1 is MNHEY and CDR2 SVGEGT.

The table lists this clonotype with a few counts. This chain connects TRBV7-2 to TRBJ2-3; 9 nucleotides align to TRBD2. The CDR3 contains 16 residues. Germline assignment: CDR1 SGHTA and CDR2 FQGNSA. The ends lost 2 bases at V and 6 bases at J; junction bases unmatched: 9. The DNA of the CDR3 is TGTGCCAGCAGCTTAACCCGGCCTAGCGGGACGGATACGCAGTATTTT. Its translation: CASSLTRPSGTDTQYF.

This clonotype was detected ten times or more. J is TRBJ1-1 and V is TRBV28; D not resolved. Between the trimmed V and J ends, which lost 7 bases and 6 bases, there was a span of 18 bases. There are 14 residues in the CDR3. Germline-derived CDR1 and CDR2 are MDHEN and SYDVKM. The CDR3: CASIDRRKGPEAFF. CDR3 bases: TGTGCCAGCATTGATAGGAGGAAAGGCCCTGAAGCTTTCTTT.

This clonotype was seen more than once but under ten times. V and J are TRBV6-2 or TRBV6-3 and TRBJ2-7; weak D call: TRBD2 (5 bases). CDR3 length: 15 residues. Germline values: CDR1 MNHEY, CDR2 SVGEGT. Trimming pared 2 bases from V and 1 base from J, leaving 12 bases between. The CDR3 nucleotides are TGTGCCAGCAGTTACCTCAGCGGCTCATCCTACGAGCAGTACTTC. Protein product: CASSYLSGSSYEQYF.

Ten or more counts support this clonotype. The chain joins TRBV6-6 to TRBJ2-5, with a weak D call TRBD1 (5 bases). The CDR3 runs to 16 residues. CDR1 and CDR2 (germline): MNHNY, SVGAGI (reference sequence). V was clipped by 0 bases and J by 2 bases, with 13 bases between them. The CDR3 DNA follows: TGTGCCAGCAGTTACTCGATGGGCACAGGTCAAGAGACCCAGTACTTC. It translates to CASSYSMGTGQETQYF.

This clonotype was counted many times. This chain connects TRBV4-3 to TRBJ1-2; 11 nucleotides line up with TRBD1. The CDR3 length is 14 residues. V was pared by 5 bases and J by 1 base, with 0 bases of the junction left unmatched. CDR1 and CDR2 (germline): LGHNA, YSLEER. CDR3 nucleotide sequence: TGCGCCAGCAGCGGGACAGGGGGTAACTATGGCTACACCTTC. As protein: CASSGTGGNYGYTF.

This clonotype was observed a handful of times. The gene calls are TRBV12-3 or TRBV12-4 and TRBJ1-1; 7 bases agree with TRBD1. The CDR3 is 15 amino acids. The V segment lost 3 bases and the J segment 10 bases; nucleotides outside the gene matches: 14. The CDR3 coding sequence is TGTGCCAGCAGTTTGTTAAGGACCGACAGGGTCTCAGCTTTCTTT. Its translation: CASSLLRTDRVSAFF.

Points on this clonotype: This may be a read error: a much more frequent sequence differs by one nucleotide. The V gene is TRBV3-1, the J gene TRBJ1-1, with D tentatively TRBD1 (5 bases). Germline CDR1 reads LGHDT; CDR2 reads YNNKEL (reference sequence). V gave up 4 bases and J gave up 3 bases, with 12 bases separating them. This CDR3 spans 14 amino acids. This chain's CDR3 is CASSRETADTEAFF. CDR3 bases: TGTGCCAGCAGCCGGGAGACAGCGGACACTGAAGCTTTCTTT.

Worth noting for this clonotype: Being one base from a much bigger clone, this may be a read error. V usage is TRBV7-6 and J usage is TRBJ2-7, with 9 bases matching TRBD2. Germline trimming cut 6 bases from V and 4 bases from J; bases unmatched to any gene: 22. Germline CDR1 and CDR2: SGHVS and FNYEAQ. CDR3 length equals 19 residues. The CDR3 nucleotides are TGTGCCAGCAGGCGCGGCTCGGTAGCGGGAGAGTGGGCTAGGTACGAGCAGTACTTC. This gives the protein CASRRGSVAGEWARYEQYF. Full variable domain (missing parts from reference TRBV7-6 and TRBJ2-7): GAGVSQSPRYKVTKRGQDVALRCDPISGHVSLYWYRQALGQGPEFLTYFNYEAQQDKSGLPNDRFSAERPEGSISTLTIQRTEQRDSAMYRCASRRGSVAGEWARYEQYFGPGTRLTVT.

In its sample, this clonotype was seen many times. V is TRBV12-3 or TRBV12-4 and J is TRBJ1-1; no clear D. The length of the CDR3 is 14 residues. Between the trimmed V and J ends, which lost 1 base and 5 bases, there was a span of 11 bases. CDR3 in amino acids: CASSLGVRGTEAFF. DNA of the CDR3: TGTGCCAGCAGTTTAGGGGTACGTGGGACTGAAGCTTTCTTT.

Notes on this clonotype: One base away lies a much larger clone, so this may be a sequencing read error. V is TRBV7-6 and J is TRBJ2-5; D perhaps matches TRBD2 (5 bases). The V and J ends lost 6 bases and 2 bases respectively, with 16 bases between them. CDR1 is SGHVS, CDR2 FNYEAQ, per germline. The CDR3 spans 15 residues. CDR3 residues: CASSPKERFQETQYF. CDR3 nucleotides: TGTGCCAGCAGTCCCAAGGAGCGGTTTCAAGAGACCCAGTACTTC.

This clonotype was recorded at least ten times. V is TRBV28 and J is TRBJ2-1, with 8 bases matching TRBD2. The CDR3 is made up of 12 amino acids. CDR1 is MDHEN and CDR2 is SYDVKM in the germline V gene. V dropped 6 bases and J dropped 13; count of bases not matched to a gene: 8. The CDR3 reads CASSPTWTSQFF. In DNA, the CDR3 is TGTGCCAGCAGCCCAACGTGGACTAGCCAGTTCTTC.

This clonotype was observed a few times. The chain links TRBV19 to TRBJ2-7, with D uncertain. The CDR3 has 13 residues. Germline CDR1 is LNHDA and CDR2 is SQIVND (reference sequence). V shed 0 bases and J shed 4 bases, with 7 bases lying between them. CDR3 sequence (DNA): TGTGCCAGTAGTATAGATTTCGGTTACGAGCAGTACTTC. Protein sequence: CASSIDFGYEQYF.

This clonotype was observed many times. The chain recombines TRBV6-2 or TRBV6-3 with TRBJ2-7; perhaps TRBD2 as D (6 bases). V was trimmed by 4 bases and J by 5 bases, leaving 15 bases between them. The length of the CDR3 is 14 residues. CDR1 MNHEY and CDR2 SVGEGT come from the germline V gene. Here the CDR3 DNA reads TGTGCCAGCAGTTTCCCCCGGGGGTTCCACGAGCAGTACTTC. Translation gives CASSFPRGFHEQYF.

Details on this clonotype: The junction departs from the called germline gene at one end, perhaps through a read error. This chain uses TRBV29-1 with TRBJ1-1; D is unclear. This CDR3 has 10 residues. Germline lookup yields CDR1 SQVTM and CDR2 ANQGSEA. The CDR3 coding sequence is TGCAGCGTGATTCTCGGTGAAGCTTTATTT. This codes for CSVILGEALF.

In its sample, this clonotype was seen many times. The chain has TRBV19 and TRBJ2-3; no firm D call. Between the trimmed V and J ends, which lost 1 base and 10 bases, there was a span of 9 bases. The CDR3 has 12 amino acids. Looked up from germline, CDR1 is LNHDA and CDR2 is SQIVND (reference sequence). The CDR3: CASSIGRSAQYF. The CDR3 DNA reads TGTGCCAGTAGTATAGGCAGATCGGCGCAGTATTTT.

The table lists this clonotype with many counts. The chain has TRBV11-2 and TRBJ2-3; D is perhaps TRBD1 (5 bases). Looked up from germline, CDR1 is SGHAT and CDR2 is FQNNGV. The CDR3 extends over 17 amino acids. Trimming left V 0 bases short and J 2 bases short, with 15 bases between. The CDR3 sequence is CASSLDPAGRATDTQYF. CDR3 sequence (DNA): TGTGCCAGCAGCTTAGATCCCGCAGGGCGAGCCACAGATACGCAGTATTTT.

This clonotype appeared many times. The chain links TRBV5-4 to TRBJ2-5; 7 nucleotides agree with TRBD1. The V gene end was trimmed by 4 bases and the J gene end by 3 bases; junction bases not matched to a gene: 6. The CDR3 is 14 residues long. CDR1 and CDR2 (germline): SGHNT, YYREEE (reference sequence). CDR3 region: CASSDAGTEETQYF. The CDR3 nucleotides read TGTGCCAGCAGCGACGCCGGGACAGAAGAGACCCAGTACTTC.